This T cell receptor beta chain was documented in a study of blood T cell repertoires in COVID-19. At the level of the study: Specimens from acute and convalescent COVID-19 originated in the United States, Italy and Spain. Sources were T cells, B-cell-depleted T cells, or PBMCs; the material itself was cDNA or gDNA.

The CDR3 has 13 residues. V shed 8 bases and J shed 2 bases, with 10 bases lying between them. Germline V CDR1 and CDR2: MNHEY, SVGAGI. Per the original data handling: Amplification with reference gene primers provided the estimates of nucleated cell counts. Produced via immunoSEQ multiplex PCR; TCRdb's table is partial and in-frame only. V, J and clone size are those of that table, while D and trimming were read from the DNA. The data hold approximately 460,000 clones, with roughly nine tenths observed a single time. Patients from Seattle were sampled longitudinally, starting during active infection.

V is TRBV6-5 and J is TRBJ1-5; weak D call: TRBD1 (6 bases). Material: peripheral blood. The receptor was derived from a man between 18 and 29 years old with COVID-19, enrolled during active disease. This CDR3 is CASGGRGNQPQHF. The CDR3 DNA follows: TGTGCCAGCGGGGGCAGGGGCAATCAGCCCCAGCATTTT.